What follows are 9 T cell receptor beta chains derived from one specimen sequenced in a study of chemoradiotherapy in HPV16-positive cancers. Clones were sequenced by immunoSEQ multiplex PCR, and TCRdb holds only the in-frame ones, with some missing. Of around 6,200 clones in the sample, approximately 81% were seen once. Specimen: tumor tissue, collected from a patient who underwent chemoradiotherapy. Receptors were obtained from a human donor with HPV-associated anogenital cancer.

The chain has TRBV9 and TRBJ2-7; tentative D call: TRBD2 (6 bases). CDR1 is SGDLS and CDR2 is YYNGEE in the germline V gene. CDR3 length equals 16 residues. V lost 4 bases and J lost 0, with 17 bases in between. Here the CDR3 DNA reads TGTGCCAGCAGCTCGGCCGGGACGGGAGTCTCCTACGAGCAGTACTTC. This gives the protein CASSSAGTGVSYEQYF.

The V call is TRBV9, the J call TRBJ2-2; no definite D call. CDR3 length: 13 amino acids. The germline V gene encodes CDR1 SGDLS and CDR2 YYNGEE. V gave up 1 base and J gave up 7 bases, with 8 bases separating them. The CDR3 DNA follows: TGTGCCAGCAGCGTAACAGAAATCGGGGAGCTGTTTTTT. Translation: CASSVTEIGELFF.

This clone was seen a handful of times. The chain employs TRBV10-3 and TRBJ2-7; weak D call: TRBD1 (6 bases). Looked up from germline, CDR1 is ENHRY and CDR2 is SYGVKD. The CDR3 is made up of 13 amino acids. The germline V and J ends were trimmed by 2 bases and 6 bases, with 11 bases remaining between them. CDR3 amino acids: CAISETGRGEQYF. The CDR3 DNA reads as TGTGCCATCAGTGAGACAGGGAGAGGCGAGCAGTACTTC.

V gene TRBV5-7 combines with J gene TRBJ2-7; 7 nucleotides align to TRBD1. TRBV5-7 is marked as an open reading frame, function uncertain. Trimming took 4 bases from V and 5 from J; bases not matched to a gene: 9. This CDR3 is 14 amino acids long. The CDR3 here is CASSHRDSFHEQYF. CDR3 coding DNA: TGTGCCAGCAGCCATAGGGACAGTTTCCACGAGCAGTACTTC.

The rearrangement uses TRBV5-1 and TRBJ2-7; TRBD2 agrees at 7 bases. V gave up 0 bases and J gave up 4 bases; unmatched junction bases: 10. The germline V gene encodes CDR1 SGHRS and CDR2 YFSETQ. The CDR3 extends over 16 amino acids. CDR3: CASSLAAGAEAYEQYF. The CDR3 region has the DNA TGCGCCAGCAGCTTGGCCGCGGGAGCCGAAGCTTACGAGCAGTACTTC.

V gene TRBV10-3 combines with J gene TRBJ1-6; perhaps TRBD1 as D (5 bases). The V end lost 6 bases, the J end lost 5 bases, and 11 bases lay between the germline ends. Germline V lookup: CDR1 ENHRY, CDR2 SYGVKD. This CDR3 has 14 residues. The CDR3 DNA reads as TGTGCCATCAGGGTGACAGCGGATAATTCACCCCTCCACTTT. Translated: CAIRVTADNSPLHF.

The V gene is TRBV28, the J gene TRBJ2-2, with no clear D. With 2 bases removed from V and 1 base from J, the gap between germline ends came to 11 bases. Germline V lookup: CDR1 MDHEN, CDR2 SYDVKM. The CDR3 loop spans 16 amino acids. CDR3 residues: CASSLISRKNTGELFF. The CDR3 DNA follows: TGTGCCAGCAGTTTAATTAGCAGGAAGAACACCGGGGAGCTGTTTTTT.

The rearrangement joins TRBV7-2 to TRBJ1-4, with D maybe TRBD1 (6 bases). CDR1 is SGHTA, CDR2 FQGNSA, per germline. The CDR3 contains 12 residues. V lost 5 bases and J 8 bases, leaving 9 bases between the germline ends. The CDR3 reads CASSLTGEKLFF. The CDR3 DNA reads TGTGCCAGCAGCCTCACAGGGGAAAAACTGTTTTTT.

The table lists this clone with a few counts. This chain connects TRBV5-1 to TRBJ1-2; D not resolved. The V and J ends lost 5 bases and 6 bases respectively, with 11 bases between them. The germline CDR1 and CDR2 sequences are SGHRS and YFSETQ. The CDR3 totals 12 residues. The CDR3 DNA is TGCGCCAGCAGAGCGGAAAGGAATGGCTACACCTTC. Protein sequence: CASRAERNGYTF.